The 19 T cell receptor beta chains presented below share a single source sample, sequenced in a study of cytomegalovirus exposure and HLA in healthy donors. Both 60 Vbeta primers and 13 Jbeta primers went into the PCR. Here immunoSEQ multiplex PCR was the method, and the copy in TCRdb shows in-frame clones only, minus some. The top ten clones hold 3.5% to 5% of a sample with about 200,000 clones, roughly 85% of them seen once. Sequencing was performed on PBMCs. These receptors were obtained from a woman aged 25 to 45 in good health and CMV-seropositive.

The chain links TRBV10-3 to TRBJ1-1, with 8 bases that match TRBD1. V was pared by 6 bases and J by 9 bases, with 12 bases of the junction left unmatched. Germline-derived CDR1 and CDR2 are ENHRY and SYGVKD. The CDR3 contains 14 residues. The CDR3 bases are TGTGCCATCAGCCTAAAGGACAGGGAGGGACAAGCTTTCTTT. This encodes CAISLKDREGQAFF.

The chain employs TRBV27 and TRBJ2-4; TRBD1 matches at 10 bases. Trimming removed 6 bases from V and 8 bases from J; junction bases left unmatched: 13. The CDR3 has 16 amino acids. The germline CDR1 and CDR2 sequences are MNHEY and SMNVEV (reference sequence). CDR3 sequence reads: CASRRIMGTGVDIQYF. In DNA form, the CDR3 reads TGTGCCAGCAGACGTATAATGGGGACAGGGGTGGACATTCAGTACTTC.

V gene TRBV9 combines with J gene TRBJ1-1, with D perhaps matching TRBD1 (6 bases). The CDR3 has 14 residues. Trimming shortened V by 4 bases and J by 1 base, and 11 bases separated the two germline ends. From germline, CDR1 is SGDLS and CDR2 YYNGEE. DNA for the CDR3: TGTGCCAGCAGCCCCCAGGGACAGAACACTGAAGCTTTCTTT. It encodes CASSPQGQNTEAFF.

This clone appeared a few times. CDR3 nucleotide sequence: TGTGCCAGCAGCTTAGGGTCGGGGGGCCTGGGTGAGCAGTACTTC. The encoded protein is CASSLGSGGLGEQYF. The chain couples TRBV13 to TRBJ2-7; TRBD2 might be the D (7 bases). The germline V gene encodes CDR1 PRHDT and CDR2 FYEKMQ (reference sequence). The CDR3 is made up of 15 amino acids. The ends were cut back, 0 bases at V and 7 bases at J, with 16 bases in the middle.

V and J are TRBV5-1 and TRBJ1-1, with TRBD1 identical over 10 bases. CDR1 and CDR2 from the germline V gene are SGHRS and YFSETQ. CDR3 length: 16 amino acids. Trimming at V came to 4 bases and at J to 6 bases, leaving 12 bases not matched to a gene. CDR3 loop: CASSTNRDRGVAEAFF. DNA for the CDR3: TGCGCCAGCAGCACAAACCGGGACAGGGGAGTGGCTGAAGCTTTCTTT.

The rearrangement uses TRBV5-1 and TRBJ1-2; tentative D call: TRBD1 (6 bases). With 4 bases removed from V and 6 bases from J, the gap between germline ends came to 16 bases. This CDR3 is 14 amino acids long. The V gene's germline CDR1 is SGHRS and CDR2 YFSETQ. CDR3 amino acids: CASSPGTSVDGYTF. The CDR3 bases are TGCGCCAGCAGCCCCGGGACATCGGTTGATGGCTACACCTTC.

Remarks on this clone: The germline gene is not matched at one end of the junction; a read error may be the cause. V and J are TRBV2 and TRBJ2-7; 10 nucleotides align to TRBD1. The CDR3 is 15 residues long. Germline V gives CDR1 SNHLY, CDR2 FYNNEI. The CDR3, as DNA: TGTGCCAGCAACCGGGACAGGGGAATTTTCTACGGGCAGTACTTC. Amino acid sequence: CASNRDRGIFYGQYF.

This chain uses TRBV7-2 with TRBJ1-1; D gene ambiguous. V was shortened by 3 bases and J by 2 bases, with 10 bases between the two germline ends. Germline assignment: CDR1 SGHTA and CDR2 FQGNSA. The CDR3 is made up of 14 amino acids. CDR3 protein: CASSFFAGNTEAFF. CDR3 coding DNA: TGTGCCAGCAGCTTCTTTGCAGGAAACACTGAAGCTTTCTTT.

Details on this clone: Other DNA sequences in the sample encode the same CDR3. The rearrangement uses TRBV7-9 and TRBJ1-1; 9 bases align to TRBD1. The CDR3 consists of 15 residues. CDR1 is SEHNR, CDR2 FQNEAQ, per germline (reference sequence). V dropped 1 base and J dropped 5; count of bases not matched to a gene: 5. This chain's CDR3 is CASSLGGQGNTEAFF. The CDR3 region has the DNA TGTGCCAGCAGCTTAGGGGGACAGGGTAATACTGAAGCTTTCTTT.

The V and J genes are TRBV25-1 and TRBJ2-2; 7 bases fit TRBD1. The CDR3 length is 14 residues. Germline loops: CDR1 MGHDK, CDR2 SYGVNS. V lost 3 bases and J lost 5; bases outside the gene matches: 3. The CDR3 is CASSDLTGTGELFF. The CDR3 DNA reads TGTGCCAGCAGTGATTTGACAGGGACCGGGGAGCTGTTTTTT.

The CDR3 sequence is CASSFGLAGKETQYF. In DNA form, the CDR3 reads TGTGCCAGCAGCTTTGGACTAGCGGGGAAAGAGACCCAGTACTTC. V usage is TRBV7-6 and J usage is TRBJ2-5; 12 bases match TRBD2. In germline, CDR1 is SGHVS, CDR2 FNYEAQ. V lost 3 bases, J lost 3 bases, and 2 bases stayed unmatched. This CDR3 contains 15 residues.

This clone was detected only a few times. The V and J genes are TRBV4-3 and TRBJ1-3; no clear D. There are 15 residues in the CDR3. V was trimmed by 1 base and J by 0 bases, leaving 7 bases between them. Looked up from germline, CDR1 is LGHNA and CDR2 is YSLEER. The CDR3 DNA reads TGCGCCAGCAGCCAAGGGAGGGTCTCTGGAAACACCATATATTTT. Translation gives CASSQGRVSGNTIYF.

The chain links TRBV4-3 to TRBJ1-3, with 7 bases lining up with TRBD1. The CDR3 length is 18 residues. With 4 bases clipped from V and 0 bases from J, the junction kept 12 bases outside the gene matches. Germline V gives CDR1 LGHNA, CDR2 YSLEER. CDR3 coding DNA: TGCGCCAGCAGCCCTCACGGGACAGCCTTGAGCTCTGGAAACACCATATATTTT. Encoded protein: CASSPHGTALSSGNTIYF.

This chain links TRBV5-1 with TRBJ2-7, with 10 bases aligning to TRBD1. This CDR3 has 15 amino acids. Looked up from germline, CDR1 is SGHRS and CDR2 is YFSETQ. The J segment lost 2 bases and the V segment lost 0 bases, leaving 2 bases of the junction unmatched. The CDR3 sequence: CASSLVGTGAYEQYF. CDR3 nucleotides: TGCGCCAGCAGCTTGGTTGGGACAGGGGCCTACGAGCAGTACTTC. The whole variable domain, remainder taken from reference TRBV5-1 and TRBJ2-7, is KAGVTQTPRYLIKTRGQQVTLSCSPISGHRSVSWYQQTPGQGLQFLFEYFSETQRNKGNFPGRFSGRQFSNSRSEMNVSTLELGDSALYLCASSLVGTGAYEQYFGPGTRLTVT.

This clone was detected only once. This sequence joins TRBV7-9 and TRBJ2-7, with D uncertain. This CDR3 comprises 13 residues. The germline gives CDR1 SEHNR, CDR2 FQNEAQ (reference sequence). The germline V and J ends were trimmed by 1 base and 7 bases, with 11 bases remaining between them. The CDR3 nucleotides are TGTGCCAGCAGCTTAGTAAAGATGGAGGAGCAGTACTTC. It yields the protein CASSLVKMEEQYF.

CDR3 bases: TGCGCCAGCAGCCAAGAAGTAAGGAGCGGGGGGGCGGTTGAGCAGTTCTTC. Residues: CASSQEVRSGGAVEQFF. V gene TRBV4-3 combines with J gene TRBJ2-1, with TRBD2 matching 10 bases. This CDR3 contains 17 residues. The trim removed 0 bases at V and 9 bases at J, leaving 11 bases unmatched. Germline CDR1 reads LGHNA; CDR2 reads YSLEER.

This chain links TRBV7-6 with TRBJ2-7; 7 bases map to TRBD2. CDR1 is SGHVS and CDR2 is FNYEAQ in the germline V gene. This CDR3 has 14 amino acids. The junction had 6 bases not matched to a gene; V was cut back by 4 bases and J by 3 bases. CDR3 sequence reads: CASSSERGLYEQYF. The DNA of the CDR3 is TGTGCCAGCAGCTCGGAGCGGGGACTCTACGAGCAGTACTTC.

The V gene is TRBV7-2, the J gene TRBJ2-7; 13 positions match TRBD2. This CDR3 spans 14 amino acids. The V gene end was trimmed by 6 bases and the J gene end by 7 bases; junction bases not matched to a gene: 6. CDR1 is SGHTA, CDR2 FQGNSA, per germline. CDR3 coding DNA: TGTGCCAGCAGGCTGACTAGCGGGAGGACTGAGCAGTACTTC. The encoded protein is CASRLTSGRTEQYF. Together with reference TRBV7-2 and TRBJ2-7, the CDR3 gives the full variable domain: GAGVSQSPSNKVTEKGKDVELRCDPISGHTALYWYRQSLGQGLEFLIYFQGNSAPDKSGLPSDRFSAERTGGSVSTLTIQRTQQEDSAVYLCASRLTSGRTEQYFGPGTRLTVT.

V and J are TRBV5-1 and TRBJ2-7, with D perhaps matching TRBD1 (6 bases). The germline V gene encodes CDR1 SGHRS and CDR2 YFSETQ. The V and J ends lost 0 bases and 0 bases respectively, with 10 bases between them. This CDR3 region has 15 residues. The CDR3, as DNA: TGCGCCAGCAGCTTGGCCAGGGGTAGCTCCTACGAGCAGTACTTC. Protein product: CASSLARGSSYEQYF.